This TCR beta chain is drawn from a study of T cell responses to AZD1222 COVID-19 vaccine. With respect to this clone: The antigen is unknown.

Study-wide points: Every sample of the repertoires postdated the peak T cell response. Among vaccine-associated CD4 TCRs, coverage spanned spike, with dominance at 160-218 and 743-854. Spike-specific TCR breadth rose after two AZD1222 doses, and depth rose as well.

Profiling relied on immunoSEQ multiplex PCR, and the TCRdb table lists in-frame clones only, not all of them. Of 150,000 or so clones in the sample, roughly nine tenths were seen once. This clonotype was sampled from an adult in good health. This material consisted of peripheral blood, taken on day 0 of AZD1222 vaccination.

This CDR3 reads CASSPRTGVNYGYTF. The CDR3 nucleotides read TGTGCCAGCAGCCCACGGACAGGGGTTAACTATGGCTACACCTTC. The chain is built from TRBV7-9 and TRBJ1-2, with 9 positions matching TRBD1. The V segment lost 5 bases and the J segment 1 base; nucleotides outside the gene matches: 5. Germline CDR1 and CDR2: SEHNR and FQNEAQ (reference sequence). CDR3 length equals 15 residues.